The entry below gives a single T cell receptor beta chain sequence along with its context. In the authors' workflow: Amplified reference gene primers provided the basis for estimating nucleated cell counts. Measured with immunoSEQ multiplex PCR; TCRdb has only the in-frame clones, and not every one. That table is the source of V, J and clone size, and D and trimming were worked out from the DNA. The sample has about 170,000 clones; about 87% are singletons. V gave up 10 bases and J gave up 3 bases; unmatched junction bases: 5. The CDR3 has 15 residues. Germline lookup yields CDR1 LNHDA and CDR2 SQIVND (reference sequence). The source of the sample is a study of blood T cell repertoires in COVID-19. Study at large: The United States, Italy and Spain provided the acute and convalescent COVID-19 samples. T cells, B-cell-depleted T cells, or PBMCs supplied cDNA or gDNA.

V and J are TRBV19 and TRBJ2-2; 13 nucleotides line up with TRBD2. The origin of this receptor is a man aged 60 to 75 with acute or convalescent COVID-19. The sequenced sample consisted of peripheral blood. CDR3 in amino acids: CATTGLAGDTGELFF. CDR3 in DNA: TGTGCCACCACAGGACTAGCGGGAGACACCGGGGAGCTGTTTTTT. The complete variable domain, with remaining parts taken from reference TRBV19 and TRBJ2-2, reads DGGITQSPKYLFRKEGQNVTLSCEQNLNHDAMYWYRQDPGQGLRLIYYSQIVNDFQKGDIAEGYSVSREKKESFPLTVTSAQKNPTAFYLCATTGLAGDTGELFFGEGSRLTVL.